Each of the 9 T cell receptor beta chains below was sequenced from the same sample in a study of shared T cell receptors in the human thymus. Profiled with immunoSEQ multiplex PCR; TCRdb holds only in-frame clones, not every one. Here the sample spans tens of thousands of clones, about 96% being singletons. The sample taken for sequencing was thymocytes. Receptors were obtained from a human donor.

V and J are TRBV28 and TRBJ1-2; the D is unclear. Germline CDR1 MDHEN, CDR2 SYDVKM. The CDR3 runs to 15 residues. V gave up 0 bases and J gave up 3 bases, with 11 bases separating them. CDR3 sequence reads: CASSLCVLPDYGYTF. Here the CDR3 DNA reads TGTGCCAGCAGTTTATGCGTCCTCCCGGACTATGGCTACACCTTC.

The genes are TRBV7-9 and TRBJ2-5; 8 bases fit TRBD2. V lost 3 bases to trimming and J lost 1 base; unmatched junction nucleotides: 10. The CDR3 contains 17 residues. Per germline, CDR1 SEHNR and CDR2 FQNEAQ (reference sequence). CDR3 protein: CASSFFDCGGPQETQYF. The CDR3 coding sequence is TGTGCCAGCAGCTTTTTCGACTGCGGGGGGCCCCAAGAGACCCAGTACTTC.

This chain links TRBV4-3 with TRBJ2-7; a weak D match, TRBD1 (6 bases). This CDR3 is 15 amino acids long. The germline CDR1 and CDR2 sequences are LGHNA and YSLEER. V shed 0 bases and J shed 2 bases, with 11 bases lying between them. CDR3 loop: CASSQDHRVPYEQYF. The CDR3, as DNA: TGCGCCAGCAGCCAAGATCACAGGGTGCCCTACGAGCAGTACTTC.

The chain recombines TRBV2 with TRBJ1-6, with 10 bases aligning to TRBD1. Per the germline V gene, CDR1 is SNHLY and CDR2 is FYNNEI. This CDR3 spans 14 amino acids. With V trimmed by 5 bases and J by 8 bases, 3 bases remained unmatched. The CDR3 reads CASSTGTGDSPLHF. The CDR3 nucleotides are TGTGCCAGCAGTACCGGGACAGGGGATTCACCCCTCCACTTT.

The chain recombines TRBV9 with TRBJ2-6; 9 bases line up with TRBD1. Germline V lookup: CDR1 SGDLS, CDR2 YYNGEE. Germline trimming cut 3 bases from V and 3 bases from J; bases unmatched to any gene: 10. The CDR3 spans 18 residues. This CDR3 is CASSAPGTGLLGANVLTF. The DNA of the CDR3 is TGTGCCAGCAGCGCCCCCGGGACAGGGTTACTTGGGGCCAACGTCCTGACTTTC.

V and J are TRBV5-1 and TRBJ2-5, with 14 nucleotides matching TRBD2. V shed 4 bases and J 0 bases; nucleotides not matched to a gene: 5. Germline CDR1 and CDR2: SGHRS and YFSETQ. The CDR3 totals 17 residues. The CDR3 region has the DNA TGCGCCAGCAGCATCCGACTAGCGGGGGGGTACCAAGAGACCCAGTACTTC. Amino acids: CASSIRLAGGYQETQYF.

This chain connects TRBV5-1 to TRBJ1-1; a possible D gene is TRBD1 (6 bases). The germline V and J ends were trimmed by 3 bases and 5 bases, with 17 bases remaining between them. This CDR3 has 15 amino acids. Germline assignment: CDR1 SGHRS and CDR2 YFSETQ. CDR3: CASSYKIQGNTEAFF. DNA of the CDR3: TGCGCCAGCAGCTACAAGATACAGGGAAATACTGAAGCTTTCTTT.

The V call is TRBV5-4, the J call TRBJ2-3, with D possibly TRBD2 on 6 matching bases. V lost 4 bases and J 0 bases, leaving 9 bases between the germline ends. The CDR3 consists of 14 residues. Germline CDR1 and CDR2: SGHNT and YYREEE (reference sequence). CDR3: CASSPGESTDTQYF. As DNA, the CDR3 is TGTGCCAGCAGCCCGGGGGAAAGCACAGATACGCAGTATTTT.

This rearrangement joins TRBV5-1 to TRBJ2-3; TRBD1 might be the D (6 bases). Deletions cut 4 bases from V and 1 base from J, with 16 bases between. The CDR3 spans 16 residues. Germline lookup yields CDR1 SGHRS and CDR2 YFSETQ. The CDR3 loop reads CASSPRTAFGTDTQYF. In nucleotides, the CDR3 is TGCGCCAGCAGCCCTAGGACAGCTTTTGGCACAGATACGCAGTATTTT.